Shown below are 5 T cell receptor beta chains from a single sample sequenced in a study of blood T cells in healthy people across ages (dated by TCRdb to between 2015 and 2016). To prepare the library, 5' RACE was applied. The run used an Illumina HiSeq 2500. The second PCR ran for about 6 to 12 cycles and used a J-beta primer mix along with a sample-barcoded 5' primer. The public reads were quality trimmed at Q25 with fastp and then assembled into clones with MiXCR by TCRdb, keeping productive beta chains. Entries that share a CDR3 protein sequence are merged under the most common genes and DNA. The table for this sample lists 1,500,000 or so distinct CDR3 sequences; under 55% of them were counted only once. Together, the top ten hold approximately 4% of the sample. The material sequenced was blood. Receptor source: a young woman in good health.

The V and J genes are TRBV13 and TRBJ2-1, with TRBD2 matching 9 bases. Germline V gene data show CDR1 as PRHDT and CDR2 as FYEKMQ (reference sequence). The CDR3 length is 14 residues. The V segment lost 7 bases and the J segment 9 bases; nucleotides outside the gene matches: 10. CDR3 bases: TGTGCCAGCACCCTTAGCGGGAGAGGTGGTGAGCAGTTCTTC. Translation: CASTLSGRGGEQFF.

The chain is built from TRBV14 and TRBJ1-4, with D uncertain. V lost 1 base, J lost 8 bases, and 17 bases lay in between. CDR1 is SGHDN, CDR2 FVKESK, per germline. The CDR3 is 16 amino acids. The CDR3 loop reads CASSQVRRGNFEKLFF. The CDR3 region has the DNA TGTGCCAGCAGCCAAGTACGGCGAGGGAATTTCGAAAAACTGTTTTTT.

V gene TRBV12-3 or TRBV12-4 combines with J gene TRBJ1-5; perhaps TRBD1 as D (6 bases). CDR3 length equals 16 residues. Between the trimmed V and J ends, which lost 6 bases and 0 bases, there was a span of 15 bases. CDR3 residues: CASSRRGRHSNQPQHF. In DNA, the CDR3 is TGTGCCAGCAGCCGACGGGGGCGTCATAGCAATCAGCCCCAGCATTTT.

CDR3 nucleotide sequence: TGTGCCAGCAGGGTGGACTCCGCCTACGAGCAGTACTTC. This sequence encodes CASRVDSAYEQYF. This sequence joins TRBV2 and TRBJ2-7, with D possibly matching TRBD2 (5 bases). Germline V gene lookup returns CDR1 SNHLY and CDR2 FYNNEI. Deletions cut 6 bases from V and 2 bases from J, with 11 bases between. CDR3 length equals 13 residues.

The gene calls are TRBV6-8 and TRBJ2-1; tentatively, D is TRBD2 (6 bases). This CDR3 comprises 21 residues. Trimming left V 9 bases short and J 0 bases short, with 33 bases between. Germline V gene lookup returns CDR1 MNHGY and CDR2 SAAAGT. For the CDR3, the DNA is TGTGCCAGACAACGGGCGCTCAAGGGGCTGGGGGGTTTTAACTCCTACAATGAGCAGTTCTTC. This translates into CARQRALKGLGGFNSYNEQFF.